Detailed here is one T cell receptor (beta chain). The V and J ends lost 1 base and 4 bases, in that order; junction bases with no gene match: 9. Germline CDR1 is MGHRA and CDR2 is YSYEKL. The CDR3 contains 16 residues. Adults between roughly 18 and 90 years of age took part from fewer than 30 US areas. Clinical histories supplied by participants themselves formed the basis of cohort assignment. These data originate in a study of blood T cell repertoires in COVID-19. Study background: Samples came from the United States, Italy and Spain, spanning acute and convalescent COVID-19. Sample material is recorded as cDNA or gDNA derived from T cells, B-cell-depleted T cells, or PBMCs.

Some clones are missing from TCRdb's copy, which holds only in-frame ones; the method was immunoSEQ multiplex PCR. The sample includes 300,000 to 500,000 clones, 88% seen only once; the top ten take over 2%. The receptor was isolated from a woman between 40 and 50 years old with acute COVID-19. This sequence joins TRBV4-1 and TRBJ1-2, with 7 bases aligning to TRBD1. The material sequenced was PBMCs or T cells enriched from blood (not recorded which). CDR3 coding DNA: TGCGCCAGCAGCCAAGCGAGAGGGGGCCTTGGCTATGGCTACACCTTC. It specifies CASSQARGGLGYGYTF.